This TCR beta chain comes out of a study of T cells after posttransplantation cyclophosphamide. Remarks on this clone: Its cognate antigen is unknown.

Regarding the study as a whole: Skin or GI-infiltrating T cells shared few TRB sequences with blood.

Some clones are missing from TCRdb's copy, which holds only in-frame ones; the method was immunoSEQ multiplex PCR. Counted here are approximately 56,000 clones, 85% to 95% occurring once; the ten biggest clones make up 2.9%. Peripheral blood was collected from the related graft donor on the marrow donation day. V was shortened by 3 bases and J by 6 bases, with 11 bases between the two germline ends. The CDR3 is made up of 14 amino acids. Germline values: CDR1 MNHEY, CDR2 SMNVEV (reference sequence). Sequenced material: PBMCs. The V gene is TRBV27, the J gene TRBJ1-4; the D is unclear. This clonotype originated in a woman aged 25 to 39 in good health and a related stem cell transplant donor. CDR3 protein: CASSLDRGDEKLFF. The CDR3 region has the DNA TGTGCCAGCAGTTTGGACCGGGGTGATGAAAAACTGTTTTTT.